This T cell receptor (beta chain) was captured in a study of T-cell reconstitution after alpha-beta-depleted transplantation in children. Findings and caveats of the study: Some patients' high day-60 TCRbeta diversity was traced to surviving recipient T cells and thymic progenitors. Several hundred graft clones that had expanded were reportedly the source of alpha-beta T cells about two months after transplant. A year had passed since transplant, and T-cell counts and diversity by then came mostly from newly produced T cells.

TCRbeta library construction was performed incorporating unique molecular identifiers. TCRdb re-called the PCR reads with MiXCR, one entry per CDR3 protein. Here the sample spans approximately 85,000 distinct CDR3 sequences, 15% to 19% being singletons. V trimming: 5 bases; J trimming: 4 bases; junction bases outside the gene matches: 1. The CDR3 is 15 residues long. To note about this clonotype: As yet, its antigen is unknown.

The source is a male patient between 2 and 9 years old who had a stem cell transplant for acute lymphoblastic leukemia, so the T cells may come from the graft donor. The chain is built from TRBV12-3 or TRBV12-4 and TRBJ2-1; the match to TRBD2 covers 14 bases. The sequencing here drew on PBMCs, mostly from graft donor cells, taken 180 days after TCRalphabeta/CD19-depleted stem cell transplant. The CDR3, as DNA: TGTGCCAGCAGTAGGACTAGCGGGGGGTACAATGAGCAGTTCTTC. Residues: CASSRTSGGYNEQFF.